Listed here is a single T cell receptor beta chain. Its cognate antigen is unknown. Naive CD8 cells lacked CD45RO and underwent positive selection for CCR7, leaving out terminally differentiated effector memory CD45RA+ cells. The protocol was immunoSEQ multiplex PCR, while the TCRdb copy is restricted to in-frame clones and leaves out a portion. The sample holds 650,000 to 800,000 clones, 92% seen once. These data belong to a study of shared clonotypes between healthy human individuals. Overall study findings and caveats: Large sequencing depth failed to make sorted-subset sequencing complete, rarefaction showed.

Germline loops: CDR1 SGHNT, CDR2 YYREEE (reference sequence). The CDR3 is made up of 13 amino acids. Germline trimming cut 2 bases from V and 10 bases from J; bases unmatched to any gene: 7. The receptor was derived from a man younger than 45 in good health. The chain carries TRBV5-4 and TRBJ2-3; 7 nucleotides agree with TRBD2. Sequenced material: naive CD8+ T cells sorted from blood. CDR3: CASSFGTGGAQYF. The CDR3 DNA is TGTGCCAGCAGCTTCGGGACTGGGGGGGCGCAGTATTTT.